The clone carrying this T cell receptor beta chain appeared a single time. This specimen belongs to a study of blood T cell repertoires in COVID-19. Study overall: From the United States, Italy and Spain came samples of acute and convalescent COVID-19. PBMCs, B-cell-depleted T cells, or T cells provided the cDNA or gDNA that made up the material.

Original handling: Amplification from reference gene primers served as the basis for estimated nucleated cell counts. Here immunoSEQ multiplex PCR was the method, and the copy in TCRdb shows in-frame clones only, minus some. V and J calls plus clone size are reproduced from that table; the DNA served to infer D and trimming. The sample lists around 190,000 clones; about 70% were seen once. The clonotype comes from a woman between 50 and 59 years old with active or convalescent COVID-19. Source material: peripheral blood.

The CDR3 DNA is TGTGCCAGTAGTTCCTCTTTGGGGCCCTATGGCTACACCTTC. Translating it yields CASSSSLGPYGYTF. The chain has TRBV19 and TRBJ1-2; D is perhaps TRBD1 (5 bases). Germline CDR1 LNHDA, CDR2 SQIVND (reference sequence). The CDR3 loop spans 14 amino acids. Trimming pared 5 bases from V and 4 bases from J, leaving 14 bases between. The whole variable domain, filled in from reference TRBV19 and TRBJ1-2, reads DGGITQSPKYLFRKEGQNVTLSCEQNLNHDAMYWYRQDPGQGLRLIYYSQIVNDFQKGDIAEGYSVSREKKESFPLTVTSAQKNPTAFYLCASSSSLGPYGYTFGSGTRLTVV.